This T cell receptor (beta chain) was obtained from a study of T cells in Graves' hyperthyroidism and ophthalmopathy. Study background: Peripheral blood was drawn at first diagnosis, prior to all treatment.

The germline V and J ends were trimmed by 6 bases and 3 bases, with 17 bases remaining between them. Germline lookup yields CDR1 SQVTM and CDR2 ANQGSEA. This CDR3 region has 14 residues. General study points: Within blood appeared most thyroid clonotypes that had expanded above 0.001. Ophthalmopathy stood apart from stable hyperthyroidism in a 13 V-J model.

Turning to this clonotype: The target antigen is unknown.

Diagnoses were established using clinical symptoms, serum thyroxine and TRAb, thyroid ultrasound and orbital computed tomography. TCR beta CDR3 regions were amplified from RNA transcripts. The HTBI set primed first-round TCR CDR3 RT-PCR. TCRdb reprocessed the multiplex PCR reads with MiXCR, giving one entry per CDR3 protein. Here the sample spans around 490,000 distinct CDR3 sequences, about 20% being singletons. Specimen: blood. V usage is TRBV29-1 and J usage is TRBJ1-1; a possible D gene is TRBD1 (5 bases). The receptor was derived from a man in his forties with Graves' ophthalmopathy. The CDR3 DNA reads as TGCAGCGTGGGGACGGCCCGGGGAGACACTGAAGCTTTCTTT. It codes for CSVGTARGDTEAFF.